Reported below is one T cell receptor (beta chain). Study processing details: Estimates of nucleated cell counts were drawn from the amplification of reference gene primers. TCRdb's copy holds only in-frame clones and misses some; the assay was immunoSEQ multiplex PCR. D and trimming come from the DNA, and the V and J calls and clone size come from that table. The data contain more than 85,000 clones, nearly 90% of them singletons. The record originates from a study of blood T cell repertoires in COVID-19. At the level of the study: Collection of acute and convalescent COVID-19 samples took place in the United States, Italy and Spain. T cells, B-cell-depleted T cells, or PBMCs provided the cDNA or gDNA that served as material.

Germline V gene lookup returns CDR1 SQVTM and CDR2 ANQGSEA. V shed 7 bases, J shed 6 bases, and the junction held 20 bases outside the gene matches. This CDR3 region has 17 residues. Sequenced: peripheral blood. The rearrangement links TRBV29-1 to TRBJ2-1; 8 bases agree with TRBD1. The source is a man aged 45 to 65 with active COVID-19. CDR3 protein: CSAFPFLGTGRPNEQFF. The DNA of the CDR3 is TGCAGCGCTTTTCCTTTTCTTGGGACAGGTCGGCCCAATGAGCAGTTCTTC.